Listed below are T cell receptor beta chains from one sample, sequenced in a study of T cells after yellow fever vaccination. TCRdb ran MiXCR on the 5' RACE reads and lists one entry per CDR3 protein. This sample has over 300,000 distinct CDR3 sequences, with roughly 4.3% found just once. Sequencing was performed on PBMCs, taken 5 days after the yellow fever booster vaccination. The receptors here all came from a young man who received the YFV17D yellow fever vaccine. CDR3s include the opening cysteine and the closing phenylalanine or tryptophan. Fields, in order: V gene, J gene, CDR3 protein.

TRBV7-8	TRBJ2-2	CASSNNDREVVAGELFF
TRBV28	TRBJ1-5	CASNNDGWGLSNQPQHF
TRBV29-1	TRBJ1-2	CSAPTPTYGYTF
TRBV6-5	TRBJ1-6	CASGMDTTPASPLHF
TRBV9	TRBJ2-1	CASSPPDRNNEQFF
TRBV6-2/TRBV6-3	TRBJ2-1	CASSNPRGGPILFF
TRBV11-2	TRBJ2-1	CASSRQRGKNEQFF
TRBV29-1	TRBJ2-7	CSAEGDSYEQYF
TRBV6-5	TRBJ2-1	CASRGQLANNEQFF
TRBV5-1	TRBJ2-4	CASSTGPGGIQYF
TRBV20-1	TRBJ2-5	CSAIRTKTRTQYF
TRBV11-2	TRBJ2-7	CASSLWLGDEQYF
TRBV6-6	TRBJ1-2	CASSFQGSYTF
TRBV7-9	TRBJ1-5	CASSRTTGANQPQHF
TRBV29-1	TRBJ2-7	CSADGDRSSYEQYF
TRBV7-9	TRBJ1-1	CASSLDLTSQAFF
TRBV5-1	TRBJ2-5	CASSDRGRMEETQYF
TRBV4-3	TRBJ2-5	CASSLLSGGPDVMYF